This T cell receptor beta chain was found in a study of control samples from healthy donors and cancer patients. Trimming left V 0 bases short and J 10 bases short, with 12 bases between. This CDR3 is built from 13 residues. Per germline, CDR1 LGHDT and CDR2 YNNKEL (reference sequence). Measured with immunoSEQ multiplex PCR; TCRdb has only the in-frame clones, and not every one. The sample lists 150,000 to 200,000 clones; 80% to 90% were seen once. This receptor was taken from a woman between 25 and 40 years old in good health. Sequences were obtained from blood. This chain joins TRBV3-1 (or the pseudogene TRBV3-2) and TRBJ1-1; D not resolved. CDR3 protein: CASSQDFSVTAFF. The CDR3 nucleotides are TGTGCCAGCAGCCAAGATTTTTCGGTGACAGCTTTCTTT.